The clone carrying this T cell receptor beta chain was detected many times. An end of the junction differs from the germline gene, which may be a read error. This specimen belongs to a study of CD8+CD57+ T cells in acquired aplastic anemia. Study-wide background: CD4+ cell libraries from healthy donors averaged approximately 10 million reads.

Profiling of TCR beta VDJ combinations and CDR3 sequences used genomic DNA as template. TCRdb re-called the reads with MiXCR, one entry per CDR3 protein. Among about 64,000 distinct CDR3 sequences listed, about 50% were seen once. The CDR3 length is 16 residues. Germline V gene lookup returns CDR1 LGHNT and CDR2 FRNRAP. This clonotype was obtained from a human donor in good health, serving as a control. Sequenced sample: sorted CD4+, CD8+, or CD8+CD57+ T cells (not recorded which) from PBMCs. The rearrangement links TRBV12-5 to TRBJ2-1; TRBD2 might be the D (6 bases). CDR3 sequence (DNA): TGTGCTAGTGATTTGGTACGAGGCGGGACCTACAATGAGCAGTTCTTC. Translated, it gives CASDLVRGGTYNEQFF.